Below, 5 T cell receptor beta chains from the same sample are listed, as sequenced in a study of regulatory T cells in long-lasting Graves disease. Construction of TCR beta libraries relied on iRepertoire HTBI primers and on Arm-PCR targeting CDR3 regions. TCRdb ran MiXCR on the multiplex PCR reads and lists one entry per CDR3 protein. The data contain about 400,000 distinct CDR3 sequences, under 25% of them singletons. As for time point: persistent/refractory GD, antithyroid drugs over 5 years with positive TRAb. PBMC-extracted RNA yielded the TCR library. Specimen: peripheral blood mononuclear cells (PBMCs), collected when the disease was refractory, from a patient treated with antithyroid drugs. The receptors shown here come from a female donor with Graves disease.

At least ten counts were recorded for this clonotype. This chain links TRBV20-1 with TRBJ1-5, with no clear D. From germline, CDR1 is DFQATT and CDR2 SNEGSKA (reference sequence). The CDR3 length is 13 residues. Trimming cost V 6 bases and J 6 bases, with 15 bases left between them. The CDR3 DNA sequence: TGCAGTGCGGCAGATTTAGTTAGTCAGCCCCAGCATTTT. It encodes CSAADLVSQPQHF.

CDR3 coding DNA: TGTGCCAGCGCACTCCAGGGGAAGGGTAGCAATCAGCCCCAGCATTTT. Translation gives CASALQGKGSNQPQHF. The chain links TRBV28 to TRBJ1-5; perhaps TRBD1 as D (6 bases). The CDR3 runs 16 residues. Trimming took 8 bases from V and 0 from J, leaving 17 bases between them. Germline lookup yields CDR1 MDHEN and CDR2 SYDVKM.

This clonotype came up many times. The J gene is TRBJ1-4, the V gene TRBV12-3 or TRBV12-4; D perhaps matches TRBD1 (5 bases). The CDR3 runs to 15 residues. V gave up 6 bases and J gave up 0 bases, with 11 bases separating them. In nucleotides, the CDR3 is TGTGCCAGCAGCGAAACAGGCTCAACTAATGAAAAACTGTTTTTT. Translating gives CASSETGSTNEKLFF.

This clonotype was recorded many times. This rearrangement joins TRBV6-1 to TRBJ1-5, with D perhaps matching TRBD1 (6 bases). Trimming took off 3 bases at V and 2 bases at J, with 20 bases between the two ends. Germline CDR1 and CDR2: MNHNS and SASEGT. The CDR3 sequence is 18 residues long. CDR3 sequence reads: CASSDRRRHRDRNQPQHF. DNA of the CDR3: TGTGCCAGCAGTGATCGCCGGAGGCACAGGGACCGCAATCAGCCCCAGCATTTT.

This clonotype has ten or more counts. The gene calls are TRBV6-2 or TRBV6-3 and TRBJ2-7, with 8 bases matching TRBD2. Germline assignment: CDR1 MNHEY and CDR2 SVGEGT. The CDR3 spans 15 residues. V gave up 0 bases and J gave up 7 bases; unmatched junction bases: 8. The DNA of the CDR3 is TGTGCCAGCAGTTACTCGATAGCGGGAACACGGGAGCAGTACTTC. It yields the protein CASSYSIAGTREQYF.